This T cell receptor (beta chain) was profiled in a study of blood T cell repertoires in COVID-19. As for the study in general: Acute and convalescent COVID-19 specimens originated in the United States, Italy and Spain. Sample material is recorded as cDNA or gDNA derived from T cells, B-cell-depleted T cells, or PBMCs.

In the authors' workflow: It was from reference gene primer amplification that nucleated cell counts were estimated. Data came from immunoSEQ multiplex PCR; TCRdb stores just in-frame clones and leaves some out. V, J and clone size are those of that table, while D and trimming were read from the DNA. The table has 250,000 to 350,000 clones, about 88% seen once. Enrolled during active infection, Seattle patients were then followed longitudinally. This receptor was obtained from a human donor with COVID-19, enrolled during active disease. The donor label of this sample is uncertain. What was sequenced was peripheral blood.

CDR3 protein: CASSAGQGAGGYTF. The DNA of the CDR3 is TGTGCCAGCAGTGCAGGGCAGGGGGCAGGGGGCTACACCTTC. V usage is TRBV28 and J usage is TRBJ1-2; TRBD1 aligns across 8 bases. With V trimmed by 5 bases and J by 8 bases, 10 bases remained unmatched. CDR3 length: 14 residues. Germline V gene data show CDR1 as MDHEN and CDR2 as SYDVKM.